These 30 T cell receptor beta chains were all obtained from the same sample, sequenced in a study of T cell responses to AZD1222 COVID-19 vaccine. Sequencing was performed with immunoSEQ multiplex PCR; in TCRdb, only in-frame clones are kept and a portion is missing. The repertoire consists of 100,000 to 150,000 clones, with around 84% occurring once and the leading ten covering 27%. Here the sequenced sample was peripheral blood, taken 28 days after the second AZD1222 dose. All receptors come from an adult who received the AZD1222 COVID-19 vaccine.

CDR3 sequence (DNA): TGTGCCTGGAGTAAGACTGGGACAAAAGGAAACACCATATATTTT. Its translation is CAWSKTGTKGNTIYF. The V and J genes are TRBV30 and TRBJ1-3, with D maybe TRBD1 (6 bases). CDR1 is GTSNPN and CDR2 is SVGIG in the germline V gene (reference sequence). The CDR3 length is 15 residues. V gave up 2 bases and J gave up 4 bases, with 15 bases separating them.

The chain couples TRBV7-2 to TRBJ2-7, with D possibly being TRBD1 (6 bases). The CDR3 extends over 15 amino acids. Germline CDR1 SGHTA, CDR2 FQGNSA. V lost 4 bases and J lost 6, with 19 bases in between. The CDR3, as DNA: TGTGCCAGCAGCTCGGGCCCACAGGGAGTGGTCGAGCAGTACTTC. Translated: CASSSGPQGVVEQYF.

The J gene is TRBJ2-2, the V gene TRBV6-6, with 8 positions matching TRBD2. This CDR3 is built from 15 residues. V shed 5 bases and J 3 bases; nucleotides not matched to a gene: 5. CDR1 is MNHNY, CDR2 SVGAGI, per germline (reference sequence). CDR3 nucleotide sequence: TGTGCCAGCAGTGAGCGGGGGCATTACACCGGGGAGCTGTTTTTT. The encoded protein is CASSERGHYTGELFF.

This clone showed up just a few times. The rearrangement links TRBV7-9 to TRBJ1-1; 7 bases map to TRBD1. CDR3 length: 14 amino acids. Trimming removed 6 bases from V and 5 bases from J; junction bases left unmatched: 9. Germline assignment: CDR1 SEHNR and CDR2 FQNEAQ (reference sequence). CDR3: CASSQSQGSTEAFF. CDR3 bases: TGTGCCAGCAGTCAATCACAGGGGAGTACTGAAGCTTTCTTT. Looking up the rest from reference TRBV7-9 and TRBJ1-1 gives the full variable domain: DTGVSQNPRHKITKRGQNVTFRCDPISEHNRLYWYRQTLGQGPEFLTYFQNEAQLEKSRLLSDRFSAERPKGSFSTLEIQRTEQGDSAMYLCASSQSQGSTEAFFGQGTRLTVV.

J is TRBJ2-7 and V is TRBV2; no reliable D call. Trimming cost V 6 bases and J 1 base, with 10 bases left between them. Germline CDR1 SNHLY, CDR2 FYNNEI. The CDR3 consists of 13 residues. CDR3 loop: CASRKTLSYEQYF. The CDR3 DNA follows: TGTGCCAGCAGGAAGACCTTGTCCTACGAGCAGTACTTC.

The V and J genes are TRBV5-1 and TRBJ1-2; possible D gene TRBD1, 6 bases. The CDR3 has 20 residues. The germline gives CDR1 SGHRS, CDR2 YFSETQ. V lost 4 bases and J lost 7, with 35 bases in between. CDR3 nucleotide sequence: TGCGCCAGCAGCCCCGGATGGGGACGGGGGCCAAGTTTAAGGTCCTCTGGCTACACCTTC. This sequence encodes CASSPGWGRGPSLRSSGYTF.

The chain employs TRBV3-1 (or the pseudogene TRBV3-2) and TRBJ1-6, with no clear D. The V end was cut by 3 bases, the J end by 7 bases, with 31 bases between. Germline loops: CDR1 LGHDT, CDR2 YNNKEL (reference sequence). The CDR3 is 21 residues long. CDR3 region: CASSHKPPLDEGPLGNSPLHF. In DNA form, the CDR3 reads TGTGCCAGCAGCCATAAACCCCCCCTGGACGAAGGACCACTAGGGAATTCACCCCTCCACTTT.

The chain is built from TRBV5-1 and TRBJ1-2, with a possible D match to TRBD1 (5 bases). The CDR3 loop spans 13 amino acids. Trimming removed 4 bases from V and 7 bases from J, with 14 bases in between. Germline CDR1 SGHRS, CDR2 YFSETQ. The CDR3 here is CASSPGTGSGYTF. CDR3 nucleotides: TGCGCCAGCAGCCCAGGGACCGGCTCTGGCTACACCTTC.

A note on this clone: Distinct nucleotide sequences in the sample also encode this CDR3. The rearrangement uses TRBV15 and TRBJ2-7; 7 positions agree with TRBD2. Per the germline V gene, CDR1 is LNHNV and CDR2 is YYDKDF (reference sequence). The CDR3 runs 14 residues. Unmatched junction bases numbered 4, after V lost 5 bases and J lost 0 bases. The CDR3 nucleotides read TGTGCCACCAGCCGTGGGGGGGACTCCTACGAGCAGTACTTC. Translating gives CATSRGGDSYEQYF.

V usage is TRBV6-5 and J usage is TRBJ2-1, with TRBD1 matching over 7 bases. Trimming took 10 bases from V and 4 from J; bases not matched to a gene: 10. Germline CDR1 MNHEY, CDR2 SVGAGI. The CDR3 is 14 amino acids. The CDR3 is CAILAGGLYNEQFF. Here the CDR3 DNA reads TGTGCCATCCTGGCAGGGGGTTTGTACAATGAGCAGTTCTTC.

This clone was counted a single time. The rearrangement links TRBV7-2 to TRBJ2-5; 7 nucleotides agree with TRBD1. This CDR3 spans 15 amino acids. The germline V gene has CDR1 SGHTA and CDR2 FQGNSA. V shed 3 bases, J shed 9 bases, and the junction held 13 bases outside the gene matches. In DNA, the CDR3 is TGTGCCAGCAGCTTGGGGACAGCTGGTTCCGGGGCCCAGTACTTC. Translation: CASSLGTAGSGAQYF.

The chain carries TRBV15 and TRBJ2-3; no clear D. V lost 0 bases to trimming and J lost 5 bases, with 6 bases between them. The CDR3 totals 13 residues. CDR1 and CDR2 (germline): LNHNV, YYDKDF (reference sequence). This CDR3 is CATSRDFIDTQYF. The CDR3 DNA reads as TGTGCCACCAGCAGAGATTTCATAGATACGCAGTATTTT. Full variable domain (rest looked up from reference TRBV15 and TRBJ2-3): DAMVIQNPRYQVTQFGKPVTLSCSQTLNHNVMYWYQQKSSQAPKLLFHYYDKDFNNEADTPDNFQSRRPNTSFCFLDIRSPGLGDTAMYLCATSRDFIDTQYFGPGTRLTVL.

The V gene is TRBV6-2 or TRBV6-3, the J gene TRBJ1-2, with 9 bases that match TRBD1. V shed 6 bases and J 4 bases; nucleotides not matched to a gene: 12. Germline V gene lookup returns CDR1 MNHEY and CDR2 SVGEGT. The CDR3 totals 16 residues. For the CDR3, the DNA is TGTGCCAGCAGCATTCCCCCGGGACAGGGATTCTATGGCTACACCTTC. Amino acid sequence: CASSIPPGQGFYGYTF.

The chain is built from TRBV19 and TRBJ1-1; D remains unclear. Per the germline V gene, CDR1 is LNHDA and CDR2 is SQIVND (reference sequence). V was shortened by 6 bases and J by 5 bases, with 19 bases between the two germline ends. The CDR3 covers 15 residues. CDR3 DNA sequence: TGTGCCAGTAGGGACCTACCTAATGCGGGAACTGAAGCTTTCTTT. Translating gives CASRDLPNAGTEAFF.

The gene calls are TRBV20-1 and TRBJ2-1; 7 bases align to TRBD1. With 3 bases clipped from V and 8 bases from J, the junction kept 7 bases outside the gene matches. This CDR3 is 13 amino acids long. In germline, CDR1 is DFQATT, CDR2 SNEGSKA (reference sequence). The CDR3 DNA sequence: TGCAGTGCTAGTGACAGGGCCGGCGATGAGCAGTTCTTC. Amino acids: CSASDRAGDEQFF.

The gene calls are TRBV7-9 and TRBJ1-6; a possible D gene is TRBD1 (5 bases). Germline CDR1 reads SEHNR; CDR2 reads FQNEAQ (reference sequence). The V end was cut by 6 bases, the J end by 17 bases, with 23 bases between. This CDR3 has 14 residues. DNA for the CDR3: TGTGCCAGCAGTGACCGGGACGGGGAAAAAAACTTCCACTTT. This sequence encodes CASSDRDGEKNFHF. Using reference TRBV7-9 and TRBJ1-6 for the parts outside the CDR3, the full variable domain is DTGVSQNPRHKITKRGQNVTFRCDPISEHNRLYWYRQTLGQGPEFLTYFQNEAQLEKSRLLSDRFSAERPKGSFSTLEIQRTEQGDSAMYLCASSDRDGEKNFHFGNGTRLTVT.

The genes are TRBV5-1 and TRBJ2-7; D not certain. In germline, CDR1 is SGHRS, CDR2 YFSETQ. Deletions cut 0 bases from V and 1 base from J, with 5 bases between. CDR3 size: 13 residues. The DNA of the CDR3 is TGCGCCAGCAGCTTGGGGGTGTCCTACGAGCAGTACTTC. It is translated as CASSLGVSYEQYF.

This rearrangement joins TRBV5-4 to TRBJ2-2; a possible D gene is TRBD1 (5 bases). Deletions cut 1 base from V and 1 base from J, with 14 bases between. The CDR3 is 17 amino acids. Germline V lookup: CDR1 SGHNT, CDR2 YYREEE (reference sequence). CDR3 amino acids: CASSLISWTKNTGELFF. The CDR3 nucleotides read TGTGCCAGCAGCTTGATAAGTTGGACAAAGAACACCGGGGAGCTGTTTTTT.

The genes are TRBV20-1 and TRBJ1-2; no definite D call. The germline CDR1 and CDR2 sequences are DFQATT and SNEGSKA (reference sequence). Between the trimmed V and J ends, which lost 1 base and 6 bases, there was a span of 6 bases. The CDR3 contains 11 residues. As DNA, the CDR3 is TGCAGTGCTAGAGTACATGATGGCTACACCTTC. Translating it yields CSARVHDGYTF.

A word on this clone: The junction shows a germline mismatch at one end, possibly a read error. This chain links TRBV6-2 or TRBV6-3 with TRBJ2-5; D gene uncertain. The CDR3 totals 13 residues. Germline V lookup: CDR1 MNHEY, CDR2 SVGEGT. The CDR3 protein is CASSSPMEETQYF. Here the CDR3 DNA reads TGTGCCAGTAGTTCACCGATGGAAGAGACCCAGTACTTC.

Details on this clone: Other nucleotide sequences from this sample produce the same CDR3. This chain joins TRBV9 and TRBJ1-5, with TRBD1 identical over 7 bases. Losses at the gene ends were 2 bases for V and 7 bases for J; bases not matched to a gene: 9. The CDR3 contains 15 residues. The germline V gene has CDR1 SGDLS and CDR2 YYNGEE. The CDR3 DNA is TGTGCCAGCAGCGTGGATGGGACAGTAGGCCAGCCCCAGCATTTT. Translated: CASSVDGTVGQPQHF.

The chain uses TRBV5-1 and TRBJ1-6; 10 bases map to TRBD1. The CDR3 covers 16 residues. V lost 3 bases to trimming and J lost 8 bases; unmatched junction nucleotides: 8. CDR1 is SGHRS, CDR2 YFSETQ, per germline. This CDR3 is CASSWTGQGRDSPLHF. CDR3 DNA: TGCGCCAGCAGCTGGACGGGACAGGGGAGGGATTCACCCCTCCACTTT.

The chain joins TRBV6-2 or TRBV6-3 to TRBJ2-3; D gene unclear. There are 12 residues in the CDR3. Germline V lookup: CDR1 MNHEY, CDR2 SVGEGT. V was pared by 6 bases and J by 10 bases, with 14 bases between. The CDR3 protein is CASSQPPGAQYF. The DNA for the CDR3 is TGTGCCAGCAGCCAGCCCCCAGGCGCGCAGTATTTT.

The rearrangement joins TRBV6-5 to TRBJ1-2; the D is unclear. Trimming removed 4 bases from V and 2 bases from J, with 14 bases in between. The CDR3 consists of 15 residues. Germline CDR1 and CDR2: MNHEY and SVGAGI. The CDR3 bases are TGTGCCAGCAGTTTCCATCGGACGGAGAACTATGGCTACACCTTC. This sequence encodes CASSFHRTENYGYTF.

This sequence joins TRBV28 and TRBJ2-5; tentative D call: TRBD2 (7 bases). Germline CDR1 MDHEN, CDR2 SYDVKM. The CDR3 covers 15 residues. V lost 2 bases and J 4 bases, leaving 14 bases between the germline ends. This chain's CDR3 is CASSLRGARVETQYF. CDR3 nucleotide sequence: TGTGCCAGCAGTTTACGGGGGGCGCGTGTAGAGACCCAGTACTTC.

The V call is TRBV18, the J call TRBJ1-1; tentatively, D is TRBD1 (6 bases). The CDR3 has 17 amino acids. Germline-derived CDR1 and CDR2 are KGHSH and LQKENI. V lost 3 bases to trimming and J lost 4 bases, with 21 bases between them. The CDR3 DNA follows: TGTGCCAGCTCACCGACAGGCTGGGGGGAGGGTATCACTGAAGCTTTCTTT. Translating gives CASSPTGWGEGITEAFF.

The chain couples TRBV11-2 to TRBJ2-1; D is possibly TRBD2 (7 bases). The germline V gene has CDR1 SGHAT and CDR2 FQNNGV. Trimming shortened V by 0 bases and J by 7 bases, and 16 bases separated the two germline ends. CDR3 length: 16 amino acids. CDR3 protein: CASSLERGPLRNEQFF. In DNA, the CDR3 is TGTGCCAGCAGCTTAGAGCGGGGGCCACTAAGGAATGAGCAGTTCTTC.

V gene TRBV7-2 combines with J gene TRBJ2-1; maybe TRBD2 (5 bases). The V gene lost 5 bases and the J gene lost 0 bases, with 14 bases spanning the gap. Per germline, CDR1 SGHTA and CDR2 FQGNSA. The CDR3 totals 16 residues. The CDR3 loop reads CASSPGLASSYNEQFF. The CDR3 nucleotides are TGTGCCAGCAGCCCAGGACTGGCGAGCTCCTACAATGAGCAGTTCTTC.

The chain has TRBV7-9 and TRBJ2-1, with TRBD2 matching 9 bases. Trimming took 1 base from V and 4 from J; bases not matched to a gene: 2. The CDR3 is made up of 15 amino acids. Germline V gives CDR1 SEHNR, CDR2 FQNEAQ (reference sequence). The DNA for the CDR3 is TGTGCCAGCAGCTTAGAGGGACTAGCTTACAATGAGCAGTTCTTC. Its translation: CASSLEGLAYNEQFF. Looking up the rest from reference TRBV7-9 and TRBJ2-1 gives the full variable domain: DTGVSQNPRHKITKRGQNVTFRCDPISEHNRLYWYRQTLGQGPEFLTYFQNEAQLEKSRLLSDRFSAERPKGSFSTLEIQRTEQGDSAMYLCASSLEGLAYNEQFFGPGTRLTVL.

This clone was seen only once. The chain employs TRBV10-3 and TRBJ2-1; 12 bases match TRBD2. V gave up 10 bases and J gave up 1 base; unmatched junction bases: 14. The CDR3 length is 18 residues. Germline V lookup: CDR1 ENHRY, CDR2 SYGVKD. CDR3 in DNA: TGTGCCACCGGGCCTAGCGGGGGGGCCCAGGGATCCTACAATGAGCAGTTCTTC. Translated: CATGPSGGAQGSYNEQFF.